This entry features one TCR beta chain sequence. Antigen unknown. This sample is drawn from a study of T cell responses to AZD1222 COVID-19 vaccine. Libraries were prepared by immunoSEQ multiplex PCR; TCRdb keeps only in-frame clonotypes and omits some of them. The table records 100,000 to 150,000 clones, more than 80% of them present only once. CDR1 SGHTS and CDR2 YDEGEE come from the germline V gene. The V end lost 0 bases, the J end lost 10 bases, and 11 bases lay between the germline ends. CDR3 size: 14 residues. General study results and limits: Recipients of two AZD1222 doses showed rising Spike-specific TCR breadth and depth. In a largely white British group with more females than males, clonal diversity was possibly underestimated. Reports say nearly half of spike-specific TCRs go after unmutated variant regions. Only a handful of AZD1222 recipients, several in all, had baseline seropositivity.

J is TRBJ1-6 and V is TRBV5-8; possibly TRBD1 for D (5 bases). The origin of this receptor is an adult in good health. The input for sequencing was peripheral blood, taken on day 0 of AZD1222 vaccination. The CDR3 region is CASSLDAGQSPLHF. DNA of the CDR3: TGTGCCAGCAGCTTGGATGCAGGGCAATCACCCCTCCACTTT.